Detailed here is one T cell receptor (beta chain). The antigen is undetermined. This specimen comes from a study of cytomegalovirus exposure and HLA in healthy donors. Germline values: CDR1 GTSNPN, CDR2 SVGIG (reference sequence). The V and J ends lost 5 bases and 6 bases, in that order; junction bases with no gene match: 10. This CDR3 contains 15 residues. While the first cohort had 700 or so subjects, the donors belonged to the separate validation cohort of 100 to 150 subjects. Sequenced by immunoSEQ multiplex PCR; TCRdb stores in-frame clones only, minus some. The top ten hold approximately 7% of the sample, which has approximately 190,000 clones, 75% to 90% seen once. General observations from the study: As was reported, the classifier diagnosed cytomegalovirus status with high specificity and sensitivity. Cytomegalovirus-associated TCR beta chains were listed, numbering some 180.

This TCR came from a man in his late teens or twenties in good health and CMV-seropositive. This chain joins TRBV30 and TRBJ2-7; 13 bases fit TRBD2. The sequenced sample consisted of PBMCs. The CDR3 DNA reads TGTGCCTGGGGGGAAATGCGACTAGCGGGAGGCGAGCAGTACTTC. It yields the protein CAWGEMRLAGGEQYF.